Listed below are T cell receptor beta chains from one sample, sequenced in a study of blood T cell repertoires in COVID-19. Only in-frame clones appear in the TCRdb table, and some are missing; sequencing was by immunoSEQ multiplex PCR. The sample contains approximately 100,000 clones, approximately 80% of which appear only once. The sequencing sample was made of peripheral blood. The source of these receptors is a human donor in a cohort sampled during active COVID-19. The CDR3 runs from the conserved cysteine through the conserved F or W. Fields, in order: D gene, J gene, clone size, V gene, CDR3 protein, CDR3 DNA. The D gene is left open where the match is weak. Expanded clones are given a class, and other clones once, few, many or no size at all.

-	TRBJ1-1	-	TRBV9	CASSVVGDTEAFF	TGTGCCAGCAGCGTAGTAGGGGACACTGAAGCTTTCTTT
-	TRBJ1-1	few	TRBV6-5	CASSYSTGNREAFF	TGTGCCAGCAGTTACTCAACCGGGAATAGAGAAGCTTTCTTT
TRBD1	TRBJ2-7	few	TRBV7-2	CASSLSGQGLYEQYF	TGTGCCAGCAGCTTATCGGGACAGGGTCTCTACGAGCAGTACTTC
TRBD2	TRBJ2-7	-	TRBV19	CASSTHRTSGKRYEQYF	TGTGCCAGTAGTACCCACAGGACTAGCGGGAAACGATACGAGCAGTACTTC
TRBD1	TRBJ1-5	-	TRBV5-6	CASSSTGFNQPQHF	TGTGCCAGCAGCTCGACAGGGTTCAATCAGCCCCAGCATTTT
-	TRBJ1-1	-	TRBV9	CASSPLGGNTEAFF	TGTGCCAGCAGCCCGTTAGGGGGGAACACTGAAGCTTTCTTT
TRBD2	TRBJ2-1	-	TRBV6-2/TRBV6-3	CASSYRLLAGGAYNEQFF	TGTGCCAGCAGTTACAGGCTCCTAGCGGGGGGGGCCTACAATGAGCAGTTCTTC
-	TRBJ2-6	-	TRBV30	CAWSPKDSSGANVLTF	TGTGCCTGGAGTCCGAAGGACAGCTCTGGGGCCAACGTCCTGACTTTC
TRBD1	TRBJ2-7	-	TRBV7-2	CASSPRTGAGYEQYF	TGTGCCAGCAGCCCACGCACAGGGGCCGGTTACGAGCAGTACTTC
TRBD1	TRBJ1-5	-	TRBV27	CTSRANDRDRGQPQHF	TGTACCAGCAGAGCTAATGACCGGGACAGGGGACAGCCCCAGCATTTT
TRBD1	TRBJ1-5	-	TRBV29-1	CSVRTGRNQPQHF	TGCAGCGTCCGGACAGGGAGGAATCAGCCCCAGCATTTT
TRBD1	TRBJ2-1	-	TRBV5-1	CASSLEGQGANEQFF	TGCGCCAGCAGCTTGGAGGGACAGGGGGCGAATGAGCAGTTCTTC
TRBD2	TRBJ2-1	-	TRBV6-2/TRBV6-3	CASSYGREPSYNEQFF	TGTGCCAGCAGTTACGGGCGGGAGCCCTCCTACAATGAGCAGTTCTTC
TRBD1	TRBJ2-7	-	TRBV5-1	CASSHDRGRAYEQYF	TGCGCCAGCAGCCATGACAGGGGGCGCGCCTACGAGCAGTACTTC
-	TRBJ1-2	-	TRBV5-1	CASSRGDNYGYTF	TGCGCCAGCAGTCGAGGTGACAACTATGGCTACACCTTC
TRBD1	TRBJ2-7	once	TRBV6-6	CASSRGTGGSSYEQYF	TGTGCCAGCAGCCGCGGGACAGGAGGTAGCTCCTACGAGCAGTACTTC
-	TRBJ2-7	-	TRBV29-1	CSVGGMHEQYF	TGCAGCGTTGGGGGCATGCACGAGCAGTACTTC
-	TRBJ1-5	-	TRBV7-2	CASSLVGGIGQPQHF	TGTGCCAGCAGCTTAGTAGGAGGGATAGGACAGCCCCAGCATTTT
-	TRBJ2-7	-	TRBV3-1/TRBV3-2	CASSQDGAIYEQYF	TGTGCCAGCAGCCAAGATGGAGCTATCTACGAGCAGTACTTC
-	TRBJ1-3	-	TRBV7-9	CASIGQTSGNTIYF	TGTGCCAGCATAGGACAGACCTCTGGAAACACCATATATTTT
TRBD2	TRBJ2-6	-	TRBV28	CATLGRAGANVLTF	TGTGCCACCCTGGGGAGGGCTGGGGCCAACGTCCTGACTTTC
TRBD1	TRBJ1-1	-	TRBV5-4	CASSRGTGDTEAFF	TGTGCCAGCAGCCGCGGCACAGGGGACACTGAAGCTTTCTTT
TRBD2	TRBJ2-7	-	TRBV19	CASSIRGTSTTYEQYF	TGTGCCAGTAGTATAAGGGGGACTAGCACTACCTACGAGCAGTACTTC